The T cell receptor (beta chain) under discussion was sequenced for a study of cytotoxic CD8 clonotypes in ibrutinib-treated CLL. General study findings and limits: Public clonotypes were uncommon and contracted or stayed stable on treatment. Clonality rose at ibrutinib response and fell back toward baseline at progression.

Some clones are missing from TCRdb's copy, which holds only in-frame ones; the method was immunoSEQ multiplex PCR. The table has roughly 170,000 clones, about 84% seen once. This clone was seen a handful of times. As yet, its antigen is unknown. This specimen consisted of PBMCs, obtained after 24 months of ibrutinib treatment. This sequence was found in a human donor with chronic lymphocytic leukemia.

The CDR3 DNA follows: TGTGCCAGCAGTTTAGCCAACCAGGGGAACTATGGCTACACCTTC. It translates to CASSLANQGNYGYTF. The genes are TRBV27 and TRBJ1-2; TRBD1 might be the D (6 bases). CDR3 length: 15 residues. Trimming left V 2 bases short and J 2 bases short, with 12 bases between. Germline assignment: CDR1 MNHEY and CDR2 SMNVEV (reference sequence).